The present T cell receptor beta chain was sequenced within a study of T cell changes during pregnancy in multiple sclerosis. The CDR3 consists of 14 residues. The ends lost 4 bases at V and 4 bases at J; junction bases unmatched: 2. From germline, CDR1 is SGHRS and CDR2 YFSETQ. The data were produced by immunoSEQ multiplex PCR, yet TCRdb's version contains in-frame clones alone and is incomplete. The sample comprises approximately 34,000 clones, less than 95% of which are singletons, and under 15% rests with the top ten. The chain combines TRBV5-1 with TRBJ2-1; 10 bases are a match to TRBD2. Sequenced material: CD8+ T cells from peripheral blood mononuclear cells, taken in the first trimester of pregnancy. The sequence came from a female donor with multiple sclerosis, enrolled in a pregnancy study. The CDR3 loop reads CASSPGLAYNEQFF. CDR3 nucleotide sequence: TGCGCCAGCAGCCCGGGACTAGCGTACAATGAGCAGTTCTTC. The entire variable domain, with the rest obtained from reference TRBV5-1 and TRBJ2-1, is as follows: KAGVTQTPRYLIKTRGQQVTLSCSPISGHRSVSWYQQTPGQGLQFLFEYFSETQRNKGNFPGRFSGRQFSNSRSEMNVSTLELGDSALYLCASSPGLAYNEQFFGPGTRLTVL.